This T cell receptor (beta chain) originates from a study of blood T cell repertoires in COVID-19. The overall study: COVID-19 samples, acute and convalescent, were from the United States, Italy and Spain. The cDNA or gDNA used as material had been derived from T cells, B-cell-depleted T cells, or PBMCs.

This clone was counted only a few times. Per the authors' pipeline: Amplification from reference gene primers served as the basis for estimated nucleated cell counts. The method was immunoSEQ multiplex PCR; TCRdb's version includes in-frame clones alone and lacks a portion of them. That table supplies the V and J calls and clone size; D and trimming were determined from the DNA. The table has around 150,000 clones, roughly 80% seen once; the top ten hold about 7.8%. CDR3 length: 15 residues. Germline loops: CDR1 MNHEY, CDR2 SVGAGI. V shed 6 bases, J shed 0 bases, and the junction held 4 bases outside the gene matches.

The source is a man between 60 and 75 years old with acute or convalescent COVID-19. The rearrangement uses TRBV6-5 and TRBJ1-3; 8 bases align to TRBD1. Input material: peripheral blood. The DNA of the CDR3 is TGTGCCAGCAGGGGGGACAGGAGCTCTGGAAACACCATATATTTT. This encodes CASRGDRSSGNTIYF.